The 29 T cell receptor beta chains listed next were all sequenced from one sample in a study of regulatory T cells in long-lasting Graves disease. Regarding time point: persistent/refractory GD, antithyroid drugs over 5 years with positive TRAb. Making the TCR library involved RNA that had been extracted from PBMCs. Construction of the TCR beta libraries employed iRepertoire HTBI primers in conjunction with Arm-PCR of CDR3 regions. TCRdb ran MiXCR on the multiplex PCR reads and lists one entry per CDR3 protein. The sample contains 600,000 to 800,000 distinct CDR3 sequences, about 30% of which appear only once. The starting material was peripheral blood mononuclear cells (PBMCs), obtained when the disease was refractory, from a patient treated with antithyroid drugs. Receptors originate from a female donor with Graves disease.

The table lists this clonotype with many counts. This sequence joins TRBV2 and TRBJ2-7; 7 bases line up with TRBD2. CDR3 size: 12 residues. The germline CDR1 and CDR2 sequences are SNHLY and FYNNEI. With 11 bases clipped from V and 4 bases from J, the junction kept 8 bases outside the gene matches. CDR3 residues: CAGLDWSYEQYF. Here the CDR3 DNA reads TGTGCCGGACTAGATTGGTCTTACGAGCAGTACTTC. Based on the CDR3 plus reference TRBV2 and TRBJ2-7, the full variable domain is EPEVTQTPSHQVTQMGQEVILRCVPISNHLYFYWYRQILGQKVEFLVSFYNNEISEKSEIFDDQFSVERPDGSNFTLKIRSTKLEDSAMYFCAGLDWSYEQYFGPGTRLTVT.

The J gene is TRBJ2-5, the V gene TRBV12-3 or TRBV12-4; D is perhaps TRBD2 (6 bases). V was trimmed by 8 bases and J by 5 bases, leaving 18 bases between them. The CDR3 sequence is 14 residues long. CDR3: CASGPMEGSETQYF. As DNA, the CDR3 is TGTGCCAGCGGCCCGATGGAGGGTTCCGAGACCCAGTACTTC.

This chain joins TRBV5-1 and TRBJ2-1, with 11 bases matching TRBD2. The CDR3 spans 15 residues. Losses at the gene ends were 7 bases for V and 4 bases for J; bases not matched to a gene: 7. Germline CDR1 reads SGHRS; CDR2 reads YFSETQ. The DNA of the CDR3 is TGCGCCAGCGGTAGCGGGAGGGTCCTTTACAATGAGCAGTTCTTC. Translation: CASGSGRVLYNEQFF.

This clonotype was found a few times. J is TRBJ2-6 and V is TRBV2; D is ambiguous. CDR3 size: 17 residues. V was clipped by 7 bases and J by 0 bases, with 16 bases between them. Germline V gives CDR1 SNHLY, CDR2 FYNNEI. CDR3 sequence reads: CASNGPLTSSGANVLTF. The DNA for the CDR3 is TGTGCCAGCAACGGACCGTTGACCAGCTCTGGGGCCAACGTCCTGACTTTC.

This chain links TRBV6-2 or TRBV6-3 with TRBJ2-2; 8 bases map to TRBD2. The junction had 9 bases not matched to a gene; V was cut back by 5 bases and J by 7 bases. Germline assignment: CDR1 MNHEY and CDR2 SVGEGT. The CDR3 runs 15 residues. DNA of the CDR3: TGTGCCAGCAGTCGTGGGACTAGAACACTCGGGGAGCTGTTTTTT. The encoded protein is CASSRGTRTLGELFF.

The V and J genes are TRBV20-1 and TRBJ2-5; TRBD2 might be the D (6 bases). The J call is uncertain, as TRBJ2-7 better fits the DNA end. Germline V gene data show CDR1 as DFQATT and CDR2 as SNEGSKA (reference sequence). This CDR3 is built from 16 residues. Written as DNA, the CDR3 is TGCAGTGCTAGAGATGGAAATAGCGGACTCTCCTACGAGCAGTACTTC. Amino acids: CSARDGNSGLSYEQYF.

This clonotype was found a few times. The V and J genes are TRBV6-1 and TRBJ2-6; the D is unclear. CDR1 MNHNS and CDR2 SASEGT come from the germline V gene. This CDR3 has 17 residues. V shed 6 bases and J shed 2 bases, with 17 bases lying between them. CDR3 DNA: TGTGCCAGCAGCCCCACCCCGGACCACGCTGGGGCCAACGTCCTGACTTTC. This sequence encodes CASSPTPDHAGANVLTF.

At least ten counts were recorded for this clonotype. The chain combines TRBV20-1 with TRBJ1-1; 11 nucleotides line up with TRBD1. Germline trimming cut 4 bases from V and 0 bases from J; bases unmatched to any gene: 4. There are 15 residues in the CDR3. The germline V gene has CDR1 DFQATT and CDR2 SNEGSKA (reference sequence). The CDR3, as DNA: TGCAGTGCTATGGACAGGGGGCGGATGAACACTGAAGCTTTCTTT. It yields the protein CSAMDRGRMNTEAFF.

This chain links TRBV2 with TRBJ1-3, with 10 bases identical to TRBD1. The CDR3 is made up of 14 amino acids. J was trimmed by 1 base and V by 6 bases; bases with no gene match: 0. CDR1 and CDR2 (germline): SNHLY, FYNNEI. As DNA, the CDR3 is TGTGCCAGCAGGGACAGGGGGTCTGGAAACACCATATATTTT. Its protein product is CASRDRGSGNTIYF. Full variable domain (rest looked up from reference TRBV2 and TRBJ1-3): EPEVTQTPSHQVTQMGQEVILRCVPISNHLYFYWYRQILGQKVEFLVSFYNNEISEKSEIFDDQFSVERPDGSNFTLKIRSTKLEDSAMYFCASRDRGSGNTIYFGEGSWLTVV.

This clonotype was counted at least ten times. CDR3 region: CASSLGGRGRETQYF. CDR3 bases: TGTGCCAGCAGCCTTGGGGGGAGGGGGCGGGAGACCCAGTACTTC. The J gene is TRBJ2-5, the V gene TRBV27; possibly TRBD1 or TRBD2 for D (7 bases each). V was cut by 6 bases and J by 5 bases, with 19 bases left in between. The CDR3 is 15 residues long. CDR1 is MNHEY, CDR2 SMNVEV, per germline (reference sequence).

This sequence joins TRBV13 and TRBJ1-2; D is uncertain. The CDR3 loop spans 13 amino acids. The germline V gene encodes CDR1 PRHDT and CDR2 FYEKMQ (reference sequence). The V end was cut by 6 bases, the J end by 4 bases, with 12 bases between. CDR3 sequence reads: CASRSKGSYGYTF. In nucleotides, the CDR3 is TGTGCCAGCAGAAGTAAGGGTTCCTATGGCTACACCTTC.

This clonotype has more than one count but fewer than ten. The J gene is TRBJ1-1, the V gene TRBV29-1; D might be TRBD1 (5 bases). Germline CDR1 SQVTM, CDR2 ANQGSEA. Trimming removed 4 bases from V and 4 bases from J, with 10 bases in between. This CDR3 region has 12 residues. In nucleotides, the CDR3 is TGCAGCGTTGCGGGGGGGTCCACTGAAGCTTTCTTT. Amino acids: CSVAGGSTEAFF.

The rearrangement uses TRBV30 and TRBJ1-2, with D maybe TRBD1 (5 bases). This CDR3 is built from 12 residues. Germline V gene lookup returns CDR1 GTSNPN and CDR2 SVGIG (reference sequence). The V gene lost 3 bases and the J gene lost 6 bases, with 11 bases spanning the gap. The CDR3 protein is CAWRGGSDGYTF. The CDR3 DNA sequence: TGTGCCTGGAGGGGGGGTTCTGATGGCTACACCTTC.

This clonotype was counted many times. This chain joins TRBV20-1 and TRBJ2-5, with 13 bases lining up with TRBD2. This CDR3 has 18 residues. The V gene end was trimmed by 5 bases and the J gene end by 4 bases; junction bases not matched to a gene: 16. CDR1 is DFQATT, CDR2 SNEGSKA, per germline (reference sequence). CDR3 amino acids: CSAQLAGGPIDPGETQYF. The CDR3 DNA sequence: TGCAGTGCTCAACTAGCGGGAGGGCCAATTGATCCAGGAGAGACCCAGTACTTC.

V and J are TRBV5-1 and TRBJ1-2; 7 nucleotides agree with TRBD1. The CDR3 totals 15 residues. Germline CDR1 is SGHRS and CDR2 is YFSETQ. V was pared by 2 bases and J by 2 bases, with 6 bases of the junction left unmatched. The CDR3 region is CASSFGTAVNYGYTF. The CDR3 region has the DNA TGCGCCAGCAGCTTCGGGACAGCAGTCAACTATGGCTACACCTTC. The full variable domain, its missing parts supplied by reference TRBV5-1 and TRBJ1-2, is KAGVTQTPRYLIKTRGQQVTLSCSPISGHRSVSWYQQTPGQGLQFLFEYFSETQRNKGNFPGRFSGRQFSNSRSEMNVSTLELGDSALYLCASSFGTAVNYGYTFGSGTRLTVV.

The J gene is TRBJ2-7, the V gene TRBV10-3; 9 positions match TRBD2. This CDR3 has 15 amino acids. V was pared by 3 bases and J by 1 base, with 4 bases of the junction left unmatched. Per germline, CDR1 ENHRY and CDR2 SYGVKD. The CDR3 DNA reads TGTGCCATCAGTGACCCGACTAGCGGATCCTACGAGCAGTACTTC. It encodes CAISDPTSGSYEQYF.

The sample holds many counts of this clonotype. The chain joins TRBV7-2 to TRBJ1-4; 8 bases are a match to TRBD1. V trimming: 5 bases; J trimming: 5 bases; junction bases outside the gene matches: 7. Germline-derived CDR1 and CDR2 are SGHTA and FQGNSA. The CDR3 runs 15 residues. The CDR3 protein is CASSPAAGGNEKLFF. CDR3 coding DNA: TGTGCCAGCAGCCCCGCGGCAGGGGGCAATGAAAAACTGTTTTTT.

This clonotype was found a few times. The chain employs TRBV7-3 and TRBJ1-4; tentative D call: TRBD1 (5 bases). The V end lost 4 bases, the J end lost 8 bases, and 11 bases lay between the germline ends. This CDR3 spans 13 amino acids. Germline lookup yields CDR1 SGHTA and CDR2 FQGTGA. CDR3 DNA sequence: TGTGCCAGCAGCTCGAGGGGACCAGAAAAACTGTTTTTT. It translates to CASSSRGPEKLFF.

The sample holds a few counts of this clonotype. The chain is built from TRBV6-2 or TRBV6-3 and TRBJ1-1; D not resolved. V was clipped by 0 bases and J by 4 bases, with 12 bases between them. Germline V gene data show CDR1 as MNHEY and CDR2 as SVGEGT. The CDR3 length is 15 residues. The CDR3 region is CASSYSSPGSTEAFF. CDR3 in DNA: TGTGCCAGCAGTTACTCGTCCCCAGGCAGCACTGAAGCTTTCTTT.

J is TRBJ2-7 and V is TRBV2; possible D gene TRBD1, 5 bases. V shed 6 bases and J shed 6 bases, with 12 bases lying between them. The CDR3 has 12 amino acids. Germline CDR1 and CDR2: SNHLY and FYNNEI. CDR3 nucleotide sequence: TGTGCCAGCAGACCCCAGGGTCCCGAGCAGTACTTC. Amino acid sequence: CASRPQGPEQYF.

This chain connects TRBV12-3 or TRBV12-4 to TRBJ1-6; 7 bases are shared with TRBD1. Trimming removed 6 bases from V and 8 bases from J; junction bases left unmatched: 4. CDR3 length: 13 amino acids. CDR3: CASSDREDSPLHF. The DNA for the CDR3 is TGTGCCAGCAGCGACAGGGAAGATTCACCCCTCCACTTT.

This clonotype was observed a few times. The chain couples TRBV30 to TRBJ2-5; D not certain. This CDR3 comprises 13 residues. CDR1 and CDR2 (germline): GTSNPN, SVGIG (reference sequence). With 2 bases removed from V and 8 bases from J, the gap between germline ends came to 15 bases. The DNA of the CDR3 is TGTGCCTGGAGTTCCTCTAGGTCTACAACCCAGTACTTC. Its protein product is CAWSSSRSTTQYF.

This chain links TRBV20-1 with TRBJ1-2, with D uncertain. Trimming stripped 6 bases from V and 7 bases from J, with 15 bases between. Germline V gives CDR1 DFQATT, CDR2 SNEGSKA (reference sequence). This CDR3 comprises 12 residues. The CDR3 reads CSAHRTPLGYTF. The CDR3 nucleotides read TGCAGTGCCCATCGGACGCCGCTTGGCTACACCTTC.

The rearrangement joins TRBV29-1 to TRBJ1-1, with D hard to call. V dropped 4 bases and J dropped 1 base, with 7 bases sitting between them. The length of the CDR3 is 12 residues. Germline V CDR1 and CDR2: SQVTM, ANQGSEA. CDR3 sequence reads: CSVVDPNTEAFF. The CDR3 DNA reads TGCAGCGTTGTCGACCCGAACACTGAAGCTTTCTTT. The full variable domain, its missing parts supplied by reference TRBV29-1 and TRBJ1-1, is SAVISQKPSRDICQRGTSLTIQCQVDSQVTMMFWYRQQPGQSLTLIATANQGSEATYESGFVIDKFPISRPNLTFSTLTVSNMSPEDSSIYLCSVVDPNTEAFFGQGTRLTVV.

This clonotype was counted at least ten times. This chain links TRBV11-2 with TRBJ1-4, with D hard to call. CDR1 is SGHAT and CDR2 is FQNNGV in the germline V gene. V shed 2 bases and J shed 7 bases, with 11 bases lying between them. The CDR3 is made up of 14 amino acids. CDR3: CASSLMMVREKLFF. The DNA of the CDR3 is TGTGCCAGCAGCTTAATGATGGTTCGTGAAAAACTGTTTTTT.

This clonotype was seen more than once but under ten times. V usage is TRBV3-1 and J usage is TRBJ1-4; 8 nucleotides match TRBD1. The V segment lost 6 bases and the J segment 3 bases; nucleotides outside the gene matches: 12. CDR3 size: 17 residues. Germline CDR1 LGHDT, CDR2 YNNKEL (reference sequence). The CDR3 is CASSNQGARGANEKLFF. CDR3 bases: TGTGCCAGCAGTAACCAGGGGGCGCGAGGTGCTAATGAAAAACTGTTTTTT.

J is TRBJ1-4 and V is TRBV5-1, with a tentative D call TRBD1 (5 bases). V lost 4 bases and J 4 bases, leaving 14 bases between the germline ends. The CDR3 is 15 amino acids. Germline loops: CDR1 SGHRS, CDR2 YFSETQ. CDR3 sequence reads: CASSPWGGSNEKLFF. CDR3 bases: TGCGCCAGCAGCCCGTGGGGGGGGAGTAATGAAAAACTGTTTTTT.

The genes are TRBV6-2 or TRBV6-3 and TRBJ2-7; 7 bases match TRBD2. Losses at the gene ends were 5 bases for V and 3 bases for J; bases not matched to a gene: 16. Per germline, CDR1 MNHEY and CDR2 SVGEGT. The CDR3 spans 17 residues. CDR3 DNA sequence: TGTGCCAGCAGTCCTCTTCGCGGGAGCCCTTATGGCTACGAGCAGTACTTC. This sequence encodes CASSPLRGSPYGYEQYF.

The genes are TRBV15 and TRBJ2-7; maybe TRBD1 (5 bases). CDR1 LNHNV and CDR2 YYDKDF come from the germline V gene (reference sequence). The V end lost 0 bases, the J end lost 2 bases, and 14 bases lay between the germline ends. CDR3 length: 16 amino acids. The CDR3 protein is CATSRDTRQRPYEQYF. CDR3 DNA sequence: TGTGCCACCAGCAGAGATACCCGACAGCGCCCCTACGAGCAGTACTTC.